The source of this TCR beta chain is a study of blood T cell repertoires in COVID-19 (dated by TCRdb to the early 2020s). For the wider study: Collaborator samples came from the United States, Italy and Spain and covered acute and convalescent phases of COVID-19. The prospective study material was composed of cDNA or gDNA derived from T cells, B-cell-depleted T cells, or PBMCs. Deeply sampled blood TCRbeta repertoires from subjects exposed to, actively infected with, or recovered from COVID-19 were included in the dataset. A freely available public database, intended as a resource for researchers studying the immune response to SARS-CoV-2, is where the repertoires were released. The samples were drawn from two sources: the first 160 participants of the ongoing ImmuneRACE study, and about 1,300 subjects contributed by 6 global collaborators. A de-identified subject ID, COVID-19 status, age in years and sex were almost always included in the sample metadata. Where available, HLA class I and class II types were obtained from metadata supplied by the sample provider rather than from assay-based typing.

What the research found in general, with its limitations: Clinical and demographic metadata were provided uncurated, with the amount varying by source and participant.

The CDR3, cysteine through phenylalanine, is 16 amino acids long. Only CDR3 DNA is held: 48 bases, read in frame from base 1. The germline V gene yields SGHTA for CDR1 and FQGNSA for CDR2. Clipping removes 1 base from V and 4 bases from J, with 6 as the unmatched junction base count. Whole blood was collected in K2EDTA tubes by collaborating institutions according to the institutions' own protocols. For TCRbeta analysis, collaborators shipped samples as frozen whole blood, isolated PBMCs, or DNA extracted from either of those sample types. TCRbeta CDR3 regions were amplified from genomic DNA by means of the immunoSEQ Assay, a bias-controlled multiplex PCR. Per the source publication's procedure: Nucleated cell counts per sample were estimated from amplification of reference gene primers within the assay. To quantify the absolute abundance of each unique TCRbeta CDR3 rearrangement, sequence reads were collapsed and filtered. For each sample, productive Simpson clonality was calculated as the square root of Simpson's diversity index over productive rearrangements. What TCRdb holds here is the immuneACCESS table cut down to in-frame rearrangements. Part of the clones is not present; checked against another copy, under half of the missing clones reflect an unresolved V gene, and the others are unexplained. D and trimming were read from the DNA, whereas the V and J calls and clone size are those reported in that table. The sample table holds about 150,000 clones, of which 80% to 90% were seen once. The ten largest clones add up to over 2.5% of the sample.

Comments on this clone: This receptor's antigen is unknown. No clone much larger than this one lies a single base away; base qualities are absent.

Sequenced sample: peripheral blood. This receptor was taken from a man aged 60 to 69 with active or convalescent COVID-19. The chain couples TRBV7-2 to TRBJ2-1; TRBD1 matches 8 bases in the middle. The CDR3 reads CASSLEGTGTYNEQFF. The DNA sequence is TGTGCCAGCAGCTTAGAGGGGACAGGCACATACAATGAGCAGTTCTTC.